This T cell receptor (beta chain) was found in a study of beta chain features in type 1 diabetes. Study-level information: All samples combined gave roughly 100 million sorted cells for examination.

Every single donor gave one heparinised blood draw, and these averaged roughly 120 mL. Study-level results: VDJ junctions from type 1 diabetes patients carried fewer insertions and larger deletions.

Reverse transcribing all isolated RNA meant expressed TCRB transcripts were sequenced. This table comes from immunoSEQ multiplex PCR, and its TCRdb copy is limited to in-frame clones, with some not included. This sample has fewer than 550,000 clones, with over 9.5% found just once. With regard to this clone: Its antigen remains unidentified.

The CDR3 is 14 residues long. Per the germline V gene, CDR1 is SGHNT and CDR2 is YYREEE (reference sequence). V was pared by 4 bases and J by 5 bases, with 15 bases between. The sample was naive CD4+ T cells from blood. The V and J genes are TRBV5-4 and TRBJ2-5; possible D gene TRBD2, 5 bases. The clonotype comes from a young woman in good health. The CDR3 DNA reads TGTGCCAGCAGCCTAAAGGGAGAGTGGGAGACCCAGTACTTC. It specifies CASSLKGEWETQYF.